Shown below are 25 T cell receptor beta chains from a single sample sequenced in a study. Cells sorted as Tregs were CD4+, CD25+ and CD127-/low. One entry per CDR3 protein, called by TCRdb with MiXCR from the 5' RACE reads. This table has around 9,700 distinct CDR3 sequences, 11% to 15% appearing once. The sample comprised Tregs sorted from blood. The receptors were gathered from a female donor with breast cancer.

In regard to this clonotype: A much more abundant neighbour one base away suggests this may be a read error. The CDR3 bases are TGCGTCAGCACCGGGGGAGCCCTAGCGAACTCCTACAATGAGCAGTCCTTC. Amino acid sequence: CVSTGGALANSYNEQSF. The chain links TRBV5-1 to TRBJ2-1; a possible D gene is TRBD2 (6 bases). This CDR3 region has 17 residues. The germline V gene has CDR1 SGHRS and CDR2 YFSETQ.

Points on this clonotype: It may be a read error: a sequence one base away is much more abundant. The CDR3 does not end in the conserved phenylalanine or tryptophan, so this is likely a read error. The chain uses TRBV12-3 or TRBV12-4 and TRBJ2-3; D call uncertain. Between the trimmed V and J ends, which lost 7 bases and 0 bases, there was a span of 5 bases. This CDR3 spans 12 amino acids. The CDR3 DNA reads TGTGCCAGCAAGAAGAGCACAGATACGCAGTATTTG. The encoded protein is CASKKSTDTQYL.

The chain joins TRBV12-3 or TRBV12-4 to TRBJ1-4, with no clear D. V was trimmed by 7 bases and J by 6 bases, leaving 15 bases between them. There are 14 residues in the CDR3. Here the CDR3 DNA reads TGTGCCAGCACTCACGAGGGTGTCCATGAAAAACTGTTTTTT. Translation gives CASTHEGVHEKLFF.

By its share, this clonotype is medium-sized. The CDR3 protein is CASSQGGAATNEKLFF. CDR3 bases: TGTGCCAGCAGCCAAGGCGGGGCTGCAACTAATGAAAAACTGTTTTTT. The chain couples TRBV7-9 to TRBJ1-4; D possibly corresponds to TRBD1 (5 bases). The CDR3 loop spans 16 amino acids. Between the trimmed V and J ends, which lost 5 bases and 0 bases, there was a span of 13 bases. CDR1 is SEHNR and CDR2 is FQNEAQ in the germline V gene (reference sequence).

In the case of this clonotype: No conserved phenylalanine or tryptophan ends this CDR3, so it is likely a read error. It is unclear where the CDR3 begins or ends on the DNA, so no DNA is shown, and the CDR3 is as TCRdb lists it. The rearrangement links TRBV7-8 to TRBJ1-5; the D call of TRBD1 is as the table states it, not checked on the DNA. CDR1 SGHVS and CDR2 FQNEAQ come from the germline V gene. A total of 15 residues make up the CDR3, ends included. CDR3 in amino acids: CASSLSPRGGQPQQS.

This clonotype has ten or more counts. The J gene is TRBJ2-6, the V gene TRBV6-6, with TRBD1 identical over 8 bases. The germline CDR1 and CDR2 sequences are MNHNY and SVGAGI (reference sequence). Germline trimming cut 2 bases from V and 4 bases from J; bases unmatched to any gene: 4. The CDR3 contains 16 residues. In DNA, the CDR3 is TGTGCCAGCAGTTACACCCAGGGGGCCGGGGCCAACGTCCTGACTTTC. This encodes CASSYTQGAGANVLTF.

The chain is built from TRBV6-5 and TRBJ1-2, with unresolved D. V was trimmed by 4 bases and J by 4 bases, leaving 7 bases between them. This CDR3 comprises 12 residues. CDR1 is MNHEY and CDR2 is SVGAGI in the germline V gene. The chain's CDR3 is CASSSCTYGYTF. In nucleotides, the CDR3 is TGTGCCAGCAGTTCTTGTACCTATGGCTACACCTTC.

V gene TRBV2 combines with J gene TRBJ1-4, with 7 bases that match TRBD1. The J segment lost 6 bases and the V segment lost 8 bases, leaving 6 bases of the junction unmatched. Germline loops: CDR1 SNHLY, CDR2 FYNNEI. There are 13 residues in the CDR3. The CDR3 DNA reads as TGTGCCAGCTGCCGGGACAGACATGAAAAACTGTTTTTT. Translated, it gives CASCRDRHEKLFF.

This clonotype showed up many times. CDR3 DNA sequence: TGTGCCAGTAGTACACAGACGACGGAGCAGTTCTTC. This translates into CASSTQTTEQFF. This rearrangement joins TRBV19 to TRBJ2-1; unclear D gene. Trimming pared 4 bases from V and 10 bases from J, leaving 11 bases between. CDR3 length equals 12 residues. Germline-derived CDR1 and CDR2 are LNHDA and SQIVND (reference sequence).

Remarks on this clonotype: This may be a read error: a much more frequent sequence differs by one nucleotide. The chain joins TRBV2 to TRBJ2-3, with 7 positions matching TRBD2. Germline V gene lookup returns CDR1 SNHLY and CDR2 FYNNEI. There are 15 residues in the CDR3. V shed 7 bases, J shed 6 bases, and the junction held 13 bases outside the gene matches. The CDR3, as DNA: TGTGCCAGCAACGAGGGACTATCGGGAGCTGATACGCAGTATTTT. Translating it yields CASNEGLSGADTQYF. Full variable domain (outside the CDR3, taken from reference TRBV2 and TRBJ2-3): EPEVTQTPSHQVTQMGQEVILRCVPISNHLYFYWYRQILGQKVEFLVSFYNNEISEKSEIFDDQFSVERPDGSNFTLKIRSTKLEDSAMYFCASNEGLSGADTQYFGPGTRLTVL.

At least ten counts were recorded for this clonotype. The CDR3 sequence is CASSPMYYGYTF. The CDR3 DNA reads TGTGCCAGCAGTCCAATGTACTATGGCTACACCTTC. The rearrangement uses TRBV12-3 or TRBV12-4 and TRBJ1-2; unclear D gene. The CDR3 length is 12 residues. Trimming removed 5 bases from V and 3 bases from J, with 7 bases in between.

This clonotype was detected many times. The rearrangement uses TRBV5-1 and TRBJ2-3, with D hard to call. From germline, CDR1 is SGHRS and CDR2 YFSETQ. V was clipped by 0 bases and J by 2 bases, with 13 bases between them. The CDR3 is made up of 16 amino acids. CDR3: CASSLEDGSATDTQYF. The DNA for the CDR3 is TGCGCCAGCAGCTTGGAGGACGGCTCGGCCACAGATACGCAGTATTTT.

This clonotype came up a few times. This chain joins TRBV6-2 or TRBV6-3 and TRBJ1-5; D possibly corresponds to TRBD1 (6 bases). The CDR3 sequence is 15 residues long. Germline CDR1 and CDR2: MNHEY and SVGEGT. Between the trimmed V and J ends, which lost 2 bases and 2 bases, there was a span of 10 bases. The CDR3 spells CASSYAGAGNQPQHF. In nucleotides, the CDR3 is TGTGCCAGCAGTTACGCAGGGGCGGGCAATCAGCCCCAGCATTTT.

This clonotype was found a few times. Given a much more abundant clone one base away, this may be a read error. V is TRBV10-2 and J is TRBJ2-7; D ambiguous. Trimming removed 4 bases at V and 1 base at J, with 14 bases between. The CDR3 runs 15 residues. Germline V lookup: CDR1 WSHSY, CDR2 SAAADI. The CDR3 reads CASSGSRFRSYEQYF. The CDR3 DNA follows: TGCGCCAGCAGTGGGTCAAGGTTCCGGTCCTACGAGCAGTACTTC.

V and J are TRBV9 and TRBJ1-6; perhaps TRBD1 as D (5 bases). Germline assignment: CDR1 SGDLS and CDR2 YYNGEE. The ends were cut back, 0 bases at V and 7 bases at J, with 11 bases in the middle. This CDR3 has 15 amino acids. The CDR3 spells CASSVGRRANSPLHF. The CDR3, as DNA: TGTGCCAGCAGCGTAGGTCGCAGGGCGAATTCACCCCTCCACTTT.

Notes on this clonotype: With a much larger clone just one base away, this may be a read error. The chain has TRBV20-1 and TRBJ2-1, with D possibly matching TRBD2 (6 bases). V shed 3 bases and J shed 6 bases, with 21 bases lying between them. The CDR3 extends over 16 amino acids. Germline loops: CDR1 DFQATT, CDR2 SNEGSKA (reference sequence). CDR3 DNA sequence: TGCAGTGCTAGCAAGCCTAGGGGACTCGTTTGCAATGAGCAGTTCTTC. It codes for CSASKPRGLVCNEQFF.

The chain combines TRBV5-1 with TRBJ2-5; D may be TRBD2 (5 bases). Germline V CDR1 and CDR2: SGHRS, YFSETQ. Trimming pared 5 bases from V and 0 bases from J, leaving 14 bases between. The CDR3 has 15 residues. The CDR3 is CASSRAGNYQETQYF. In nucleotides, the CDR3 is TGCGCCAGCAGTCGGGCCGGGAATTACCAAGAGACCCAGTACTTC.

This clonotype was seen a handful of times. This chain links TRBV20-1 with TRBJ2-5; the D is unclear. Trimming shortened V by 4 bases and J by 1 base, and 13 bases separated the two germline ends. The germline V gene encodes CDR1 DFQATT and CDR2 SNEGSKA (reference sequence). This CDR3 is built from 14 residues. The DNA for the CDR3 is TGCAGTGCTAAACCAGCGCCTCGCCAAGAGACCCAGTACTTC. As protein: CSAKPAPRQETQYF.

In its sample, this clonotype was seen many times. This rearrangement joins TRBV7-8 to TRBJ2-2; D remains ambiguous. Trimming shortened V by 5 bases and J by 4 bases, and 29 bases separated the two germline ends. This CDR3 spans 20 amino acids. Germline CDR1 and CDR2: SGHVS and FQNEAQ. CDR3 DNA sequence: TGTGCCAGCAGCCGCGACTTTTGGTCCGCCACCCAAGAGATCACCGGGGAGCTGTTTTTT. Translated, it gives CASSRDFWSATQEITGELFF.

In this sample, this clonotype turned up many times. J is TRBJ1-6 and V is TRBV7-9; D may be TRBD1 (5 bases). CDR1 and CDR2 (germline): SEHNR, FQNEAQ (reference sequence). V was clipped by 5 bases and J by 7 bases, with 12 bases between them. The CDR3 loop spans 14 amino acids. The CDR3 is CASSLGGGNSPLHF. The CDR3 DNA is TGTGCCAGCAGCCTTGGGGGAGGGAATTCACCCCTCCACTTT.

This clonotype was picked up many times. The chain recombines TRBV5-1 with TRBJ2-7, with 8 bases aligning to TRBD2. CDR1 and CDR2 (germline): SGHRS, YFSETQ. Trimming cost V 4 bases and J 3 bases; bases outside gene matches: 6. The CDR3 has 14 amino acids. CDR3 residues: CASSNGRAGYEQYF. The CDR3 DNA sequence: TGCGCCAGCAGCAACGGGAGGGCCGGCTACGAGCAGTACTTC.

In this sample, this clonotype turned up many times. One end of the junction does not line up with germline, which may come from a read error. CDR3 protein: CASSYSDNEQFF. The CDR3 nucleotides read TGTGCCAGCAGTTACTCCGACAATGAGCAGTTCTTC. This sequence joins TRBV6-6 and TRBJ2-1; D call uncertain. CDR3 length equals 12 residues. CDR1 is MNHNY and CDR2 is SVGAGI in the germline V gene (reference sequence).

This clonotype is categorized as medium-sized (0.01 to 0.1%). CDR3 sequence (DNA): TGTGCCAGCAGTCCAGGGGGAGTTGGCACTGAAGCTTTCTTT. It specifies CASSPGGVGTEAFF. The chain couples TRBV6-5 to TRBJ1-1, with 7 bases matching TRBD1. This CDR3 has 14 residues. Germline CDR1 reads MNHEY; CDR2 reads SVGAGI. The V gene end was trimmed by 5 bases and the J gene end by 4 bases; junction bases not matched to a gene: 7.

By proportion, this clonotype is medium-sized. The chain uses TRBV2 and TRBJ2-5; the match to TRBD2 covers 7 bases. CDR1 and CDR2 from the germline V gene are SNHLY and FYNNEI. CDR3 length: 14 amino acids. V gave up 1 base and J gave up 3 bases; unmatched junction bases: 2. The CDR3 sequence is CASSEGLAEETQYF. The CDR3 DNA is TGTGCCAGCAGTGAAGGGCTAGCGGAAGAGACCCAGTACTTC.

In its sample, this clonotype is medium-sized (0.01 to 0.1%). The V and J genes are TRBV6-2 or TRBV6-3 and TRBJ2-7; 9 bases align to TRBD2. The CDR3 is 14 amino acids. Germline assignment: CDR1 MNHEY and CDR2 SVGEGT. V was clipped by 4 bases and J by 9 bases; unmatched bases: 10. CDR3 sequence reads: CASSFLSGSVGQYF. DNA of the CDR3: TGTGCCAGCAGTTTCCTTAGCGGGAGTGTTGGGCAGTACTTC.